The entry below gives a single TCR beta chain sequence along with its context. Other nucleotide sequences in the sample specify the same CDR3. As processed by the authors: Amplification from reference gene primers served as the basis for estimated nucleated cell counts. The data were produced by immunoSEQ multiplex PCR, yet TCRdb's version contains in-frame clones alone and is incomplete. V and J calls and clone size are copied from that table; D and trimming were computed from the DNA. The sample holds fewer than 300,000 clones, about 89% seen once. CDR1 LGHDT and CDR2 YNNKEL come from the germline V gene (reference sequence). Trimming removed 1 base at V and 7 bases at J, with 8 bases between. CDR3 length: 14 amino acids. This entry belongs to a study of blood T cell repertoires in COVID-19. Across the study: Both acute and convalescent COVID-19 samples were obtained from the United States, Italy and Spain. T cells, B-cell-depleted T cells, or PBMCs provided the cDNA or gDNA that served as material.

The chain uses TRBV3-1 (or the pseudogene TRBV3-2) and TRBJ1-6; possible D gene TRBD1, 5 bases. The sequencing input was peripheral blood. The clonotype was recovered from a young man with acute or convalescent COVID-19. The CDR3: CASSQGRGNSPLHF. DNA of the CDR3: TGTGCCAGCAGCCAAGGAAGGGGCAATTCACCCCTCCACTTT.